This T cell receptor (beta chain) originates from a study of human thymus T cells. Regarding this clone: Its target is not known.

Study results and limitations: Related research described strongly overlapping thymic repertoires in unrelated people. V and J genes seemed to be used with bias in thymic and blood repertoires.

V trimming: 8 bases; J trimming: 2 bases; junction bases outside the gene matches: 12. The CDR3 is 15 amino acids. Germline V gene lookup returns CDR1 WSHSY and CDR2 SAAADI. The study used thymus tissue resected during corrective heart surgery. Donors consisted of healthy Finnish infants (having corrective surgery for congenital heart defects). The repertoire was sequenced with immunoSEQ multiplex PCR; TCRdb's copy has only in-frame clones and lacks some. The sample lists fewer than 85,000 clones, 85% to 95% occurring once. Sequencing was done on a sample of thymus tissue. The chain combines TRBV10-2 with TRBJ2-7, with 7 bases lining up with TRBD1. This clonotype was sampled from a girl less than two years old with a congenital heart defect but otherwise immunologically healthy. CDR3 amino acids: CASGRGTVFPYEQYF. DNA of the CDR3: TGCGCCAGCGGAAGAGGGACAGTTTTTCCCTACGAGCAGTACTTC.